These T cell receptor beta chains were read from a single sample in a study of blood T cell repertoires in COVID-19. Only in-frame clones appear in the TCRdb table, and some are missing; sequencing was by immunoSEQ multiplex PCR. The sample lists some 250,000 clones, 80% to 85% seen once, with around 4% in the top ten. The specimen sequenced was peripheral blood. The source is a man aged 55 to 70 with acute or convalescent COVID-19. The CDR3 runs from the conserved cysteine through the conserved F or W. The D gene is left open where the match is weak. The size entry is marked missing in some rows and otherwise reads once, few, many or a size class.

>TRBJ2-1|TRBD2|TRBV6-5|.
CASSYSSGRAANEQFF
TGTGCCAGCAGTTACTCTAGCGGGAGGGCCGCCAATGAGCAGTTCTTC
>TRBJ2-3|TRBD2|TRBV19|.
CASSTGLALADTQYF
TGTGCCAGTAGTACCGGACTAGCGCTCGCAGATACGCAGTATTTT
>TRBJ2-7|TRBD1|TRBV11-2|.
CASSLGQGLYEQYF
TGTGCCAGCAGCTTAGGACAGGGCCTCTACGAGCAGTACTTC
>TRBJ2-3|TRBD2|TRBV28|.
CASSAPTSWDTDTQYF
TGTGCCAGCAGTGCCCCGACTAGCTGGGACACAGATACGCAGTATTTT
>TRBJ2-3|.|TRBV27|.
CASSLSQGQDTQYF
TGTGCCAGCAGTTTATCCCAGGGGCAGGATACGCAGTATTTT
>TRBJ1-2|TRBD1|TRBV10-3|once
CAISETGGAGYTF
TGTGCCATCAGTGAGACAGGGGGCGCAGGCTACACCTTC
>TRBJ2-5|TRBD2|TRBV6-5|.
CASSYTGTSGKETQYF
TGTGCCAGCAGTTACACAGGGACTAGCGGGAAGGAGACCCAGTACTTC
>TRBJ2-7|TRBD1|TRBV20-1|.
CSASGLDRVRYEQYF
TGCAGTGCTAGTGGTTTGGACAGGGTAAGGTACGAGCAGTACTTC
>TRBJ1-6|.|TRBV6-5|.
CASSYDWDSPLHF
TGTGCCAGCAGTTACGACTGGGATTCACCCCTCCACTTT
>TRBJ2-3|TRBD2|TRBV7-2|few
CASSPRTSGSSDTQYF
TGTGCCAGCAGCCCTAGGACTAGCGGGAGCTCAGATACGCAGTATTTT
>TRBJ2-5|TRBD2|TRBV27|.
CASSLAGGPRETQYF
TGTGCCAGCAGTTTAGCGGGAGGGCCGAGAGAGACCCAGTACTTC
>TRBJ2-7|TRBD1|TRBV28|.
CASSLVWTGGTYEQYF
TGTGCCAGCAGTTTAGTGTGGACAGGGGGCACCTACGAGCAGTACTTC
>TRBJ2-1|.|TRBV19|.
CASTQNALAAYNEQFF
TGTGCCAGTACCCAAAACGCCTTAGCGGCCTACAATGAGCAGTTCTTC
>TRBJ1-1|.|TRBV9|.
CASSLGPGTEAFF
TGTGCCAGCAGCCTAGGTCCAGGCACTGAAGCTTTCTTT
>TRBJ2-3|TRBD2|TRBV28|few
CASSLDNSGGGTDTQYF
TGTGCCAGCAGTTTAGACAACAGCGGGGGGGGTACAGATACGCAGTATTTT
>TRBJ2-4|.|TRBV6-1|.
CASSDEVRLAKNIQYF
TGTGCCAGCAGTGATGAGGTCAGACTAGCCAAAAACATTCAGTACTTC
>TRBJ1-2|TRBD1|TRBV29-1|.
CSVPDRGRRGYTF
TGCAGCGTCCCGGACAGGGGGCGTCGGGGCTACACCTTC
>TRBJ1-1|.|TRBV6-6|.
CASRSQAGAFF
TGTGCCAGCAGATCTCAGGCGGGAGCTTTCTTT
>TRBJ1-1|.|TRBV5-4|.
CASSDWASNTEAFF
TGTGCCAGCAGCGATTGGGCTTCGAACACTGAAGCTTTCTTT
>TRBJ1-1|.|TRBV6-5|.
CASNSVDSSSAEAFF
TGTGCCAGCAACTCCGTGGACAGCTCAAGCGCTGAAGCTTTCTTT
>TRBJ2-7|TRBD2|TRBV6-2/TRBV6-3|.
CASSQYVFGRILAETLYEQYF
TGTGCCAGCAGTCAGTATGTCTTCGGCAGGATCCTAGCGGAGACTCTCTACGAGCAGTACTTC